The entry below describes one TCR beta chain. The data derive from a study of blood T cell repertoires in COVID-19. Whole-study context: Italy, Spain and the United States were the sources of the convalescent and acute COVID-19 samples.

The protocol was immunoSEQ multiplex PCR, while the TCRdb copy is restricted to in-frame clones and leaves out a portion. The sample has roughly 77,000 clones, 70% to 85% seen once. The CDR3 extends over 14 amino acids. Germline lookup yields CDR1 SGHTA and CDR2 FQGNSA. Trimming took 1 base from V and 5 from J, leaving 8 bases between them. V usage is TRBV7-2 and J usage is TRBJ2-2; D not resolved. The specimen sequenced was peripheral blood. This sequence originates from a man in his sixties with active or convalescent COVID-19. Here the CDR3 reads CASSLVSATGELFF. The CDR3 DNA reads as TGTGCCAGCAGCTTAGTGTCCGCGACCGGGGAGCTGTTTTTT. The entire variable domain, with the rest obtained from reference TRBV7-2 and TRBJ2-2, is as follows: GAGVSQSPSNKVTEKGKDVELRCDPISGHTALYWYRQSLGQGLEFLIYFQGNSAPDKSGLPSDRFSAERTGGSVSTLTIQRTQQEDSAVYLCASSLVSATGELFFGEGSRLTVL.